This is a list of T cell receptor beta chains from one sample in a study of technical replicates of blood from a handful of donors. Repertoires were generated with immunoSEQ multiplex PCR, while TCRdb's copy carries only in-frame clones and drops some. The data show approximately 76,000 clones, with about 91% seen just once and 0.2% to 0.25% held by the top ten. Sequenced input: T cells isolated from PBMCs. The source is a human donor in good health. Each CDR3 is given with its conserved first and last residue. The order of the fields is D gene, clone size, J gene, V gene, CDR3 DNA, CDR3 protein. The D gene is left open where the match is weak. Size values are once, few and many counts, or a class for expanded clones, and some rows have none.

>TRBD1|NA|TRBJ1-4|TRBV29-1
TGCAGCGTTTCCGGACAGGGGCAGGAAAAACTGTTTTTT
CSVSGQGQEKLFF
>NA|once|TRBJ1-1|TRBV29-1
TGCAGCGTCCACAGTTCCACTGAAGCTTTCTTT
CSVHSSTEAFF
>TRBD2|few|TRBJ2-1|TRBV7-9
TGTGCCAGCAGCTTAGGGGGGGTTAGCGGGAGCCGAGGTGAGCAGTTCTTC
CASSLGGVSGSRGEQFF
>TRBD2|NA|TRBJ2-1|TRBV9
TGTGCCAGCAGCGTTAGCGGGGGTACATACAATGAGCAGTTCTTC
CASSVSGGTYNEQFF
>NA|once|TRBJ1-2|TRBV27
TGTGCCAGCAGTTTATTTCGAGGAGGAGGCGGCTACACCTTC
CASSLFRGGGGYTF
>NA|NA|TRBJ1-4|TRBV27
TGTGCCAGCTCGGGAGTAGCAACTAATGAAAAACTGTTTTTT
CASSGVATNEKLFF
>TRBD1|NA|TRBJ2-7|TRBV5-4
TGTGCCAGCAGCCAAAGGGGGACAGGGTTCTCCCCGTGCTTC
CASSQRGTGFSPCF
>NA|NA|TRBJ2-2|TRBV2
TGTGCCAGCAGGTCGGAGTCCGGGGAGCTGTTTTTT
CASRSESGELFF
>NA|NA|TRBJ2-7|TRBV7-9
TGTGCCAGCAGCAAGACTGATTACGAGCAGTACTTC
CASSKTDYEQYF
>TRBD1|once|TRBJ1-1|TRBV7-9
TGTGCCAGCACGGGGAGGACAGGGGGCATTGAAGCTTTCTTT
CASTGRTGGIEAFF
>NA|once|TRBJ1-2|TRBV19
TGTGCCAGTAGTATAAGCAATCCTAGAGGCTACACCTTC
CASSISNPRGYTF
>TRBD2|NA|TRBJ2-3|TRBV6-1
TGTGCCAGCAGTGACCGCGGGGGGGTTACAGATACGCAGTATTTT
CASSDRGGVTDTQYF
>TRBD1|once|TRBJ2-7|TRBV5-5
TGTGCCAGCACCCGGACAGGGAGCTACGAGCAGTACTTC
CASTRTGSYEQYF
>NA|once|TRBJ1-2|TRBV19
TGTGCCAGCCAGGACAAGAACTATGGCTACACCTTC
CASQDKNYGYTF
>TRBD2|NA|TRBJ2-2|TRBV5-1
TGCGCCAGCAGCTGGCGTACTAGCGGGAGAGTTGACACCGGGGAGCTGTTTTTT
CASSWRTSGRVDTGELFF
>NA|NA|TRBJ1-2|TRBV5-1
TGCGCCAGCAGCTTGTCTCCCGGGACTATATATGGCTACACCTTC
CASSLSPGTIYGYTF
>TRBD1|NA|TRBJ2-1|TRBV28
TGTGCCAGCAGTAAAGGGGACAGACCTGAGCAGTTCTTC
CASSKGDRPEQFF
>NA|NA|TRBJ1-2|TRBV7-6
TGTGCCAGCAGCTTGGAACAGAACTATGGCTACACCTTC
CASSLEQNYGYTF
>TRBD1|once|TRBJ1-4|TRBV11-2
TGTGCCAGCAGCTTGCGGACAGGGGCCCACGTTGCAACTAATGAAAAACTGTTTTTT
CASSLRTGAHVATNEKLFF
>TRBD2|NA|TRBJ2-1|TRBV5-1
TGCGCCAGCAGCTTACCCTCAGCGGGAGGGCCCGATGAGCAGTTCTTC
CASSLPSAGGPDEQFF
>NA|NA|TRBJ2-7|TRBV5-4
TGTGCCAGCAGCGCCCCCTCAGGGTCCCTCTACGAGCAGTACTTC
CASSAPSGSLYEQYF
>TRBD1|NA|TRBJ2-7|TRBV28
TGTGCCAGCAGTTCCCCCAGGACAGGGAAGAACGAGCAGTACTTC
CASSSPRTGKNEQYF
>NA|NA|TRBJ2-3|TRBV7-6
TGTGCCAGCAGCTGGGAGGGGGGAGCCTCAGATACGCAGTATTTT
CASSWEGGASDTQYF
>NA|NA|TRBJ1-1|TRBV10-3
TGTGCCATCAGAAGCGTTCGGGGGAACACTGAAGCTTTCTTT
CAIRSVRGNTEAFF
>NA|NA|TRBJ2-1|TRBV28
TGTGCCAGCAGTTTAGGGTTCGGGACTCGGTTCTTC
CASSLGFGTRFF
>NA|NA|TRBJ2-5|TRBV5-4
TGTGCCAGCAGCTTGACAGGGCCCCACCAAGAGACCCAGTACTTC
CASSLTGPHQETQYF
>TRBD2|NA|TRBJ2-5|TRBV7-9
TGTGCCAGCAGCTTAGTAATGGGCGGGAGGGCCGTCCAGACCCAGTACTTC
CASSLVMGGRAVQTQYF
>NA|NA|TRBJ2-7|TRBV5-1
TGCGCCAGCAGCATAGCTTTTTCCTACGAGCAGTACTTC
CASSIAFSYEQYF
>NA|NA|TRBJ2-7|TRBV6-5
TGTGCCAGCAGTTACTCGGCATACCCGGACAGTTACGAGCAGTACTTC
CASSYSAYPDSYEQYF
>TRBD1|NA|TRBJ2-1|TRBV4-1
TGCGCCAGCAGCGGCCCCGGGACAGCTTACAATGAGCAGTTCTTC
CASSGPGTAYNEQFF
>NA|NA|TRBJ2-1|TRBV15
TGTGCCACCAGCAGGGCAGGGACTTACAATGAGCAGTTCTTC
CATSRAGTYNEQFF
>NA|NA|TRBJ2-2|TRBV5-1
TGCGCCAGCAAAGTTCATCCCTTGACAGGGGGTCAAGCGGGAGTTATCACCGGGGAGCTGTTTTTT
CASKVHPLTGGQAGVITGELFF
>TRBD1|NA|TRBJ1-3|TRBV7-2
TGTGCCAGCAGCCAGGGACAGCCCGGAGGAACTGGAAACACCATATATTTT
CASSQGQPGGTGNTIYF
>TRBD2|NA|TRBJ2-5|TRBV27
TGTGCCAGCAGCTTAACCTCTTCGTGGGAGCGGGAGGGCCAAGAGACCCAGTACTTC
CASSLTSSWEREGQETQYF
>TRBD1|NA|TRBJ1-5|TRBV28
TGTGCCAGCAGTCCGACAGGGGGTGAGCAGCCCCAGCATTTT
CASSPTGGEQPQHF
>NA|NA|TRBJ2-3|TRBV11-2
TGTGCCAGCAGCTTACGGGATACGCAGTATTTT
CASSLRDTQYF
>TRBD1|once|TRBJ2-5|TRBV7-8
TGTGCCAGCAGATTTACAGGGGACCTCTGGGAAGAGACCCAGTACTTC
CASRFTGDLWEETQYF
>NA|NA|TRBJ2-1|TRBV6-4
TGTGCCAGCAGTGAGGAACAGGGCGCCTACAATGAGCAGTTCTTC
CASSEEQGAYNEQFF
>TRBD1|NA|TRBJ1-4|TRBV5-1
TGCGCCAGCAGCCCCGACAGGGCCACTAATGAAAAACTGTTTTTT
CASSPDRATNEKLFF
>NA|NA|TRBJ1-4|TRBV30
TGTGCCTGGAGTGTGAGCCCGGGAAGGGAAAAACTGTTTTTT
CAWSVSPGREKLFF
>NA|NA|TRBJ2-1|TRBV5-4
TGTGCCAGCAGCTCGCCCGGCAATGAGCAGTTCTTC
CASSSPGNEQFF
>TRBD1|NA|TRBJ1-5|TRBV19
TGTGCCAGTAATACAGGGGAGGGCAATCAGCCCCAGCATTTT
CASNTGEGNQPQHF
>NA|NA|TRBJ2-4|TRBV2
TGTGCCAGCAGTGATGGGGGCCCGATGGGGCTAATCAAAAACATTCAGTACTTC
CASSDGGPMGLIKNIQYF
>NA|NA|TRBJ2-1|TRBV5-5
TGTGCCAGCAGCTTGGGAGGGAATGAGCAGTTCTTC
CASSLGGNEQFF
>NA|NA|TRBJ2-5|TRBV7-3
TGTGCCAGCAGCTTAAGTGGGGCTAGGGGGAAAGAGACCCAGTACTTC
CASSLSGARGKETQYF
>NA|NA|TRBJ2-1|TRBV30
TGTGCCTGGAGTGTCGGGAGTTGGGTGGGATCCAACAATGAGCAGTTCTTC
CAWSVGSWVGSNNEQFF
>TRBD1|once|TRBJ2-1|TRBV6-1
TGTGCCAGCAGTGATCGGGGACAGGGTAAATCCTACAATGAGCAGTTCTTC
CASSDRGQGKSYNEQFF
>NA|NA|TRBJ1-2|TRBV29-1
TGCAGCGTTGACGGAGCCTATGGCTACACCTTC
CSVDGAYGYTF
>NA|NA|TRBJ2-2|TRBV21-1
TGTGCCAGCAGCAAAGCGGAGACCGATACCGGGACTAGCGGGAGTGAGGGCACCGGGGAGCTGTTTTTT
CASSKAETDTGTSGSEGTGELFF
>TRBD1|NA|TRBJ1-5|TRBV28
TGTGCCAGCAGTTCCCACCCGACAGGGGGGTATCAGCCCCAGCATTTT
CASSSHPTGGYQPQHF
>NA|NA|TRBJ2-7|TRBV30
TGTGCCTGGAAACAGGTTAGAACCTACGAGCAGTACTTC
CAWKQVRTYEQYF
>NA|NA|TRBJ2-3|TRBV5-1
TGCGCCAGCAGCTTGGCCGGGGGGACAGGATTCACAGATACGCAGTATTTT
CASSLAGGTGFTDTQYF
>TRBD2|NA|TRBJ2-1|TRBV28
TGTGCCAGCAAACTAGCGGGGACCTACAATGAGCAGTTCTTC
CASKLAGTYNEQFF
>TRBD1|NA|TRBJ2-6|TRBV4-1
TGCGCCAGCAGCCAGACAGGGGTCTCTGGGGCCAACGTCCTGACTTTC
CASSQTGVSGANVLTF